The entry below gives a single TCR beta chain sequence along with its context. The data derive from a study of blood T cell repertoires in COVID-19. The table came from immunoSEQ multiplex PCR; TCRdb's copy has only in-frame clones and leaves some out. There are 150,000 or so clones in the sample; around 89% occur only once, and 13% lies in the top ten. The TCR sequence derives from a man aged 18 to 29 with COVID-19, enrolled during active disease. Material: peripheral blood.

CDR3 sequence reads: CASRGDRGDTDTQYF. The DNA for the CDR3 is TGTGCCAGCAGGGGGGACAGGGGAGACACAGATACGCAGTATTTT. The chain carries TRBV2 and TRBJ2-3; TRBD1 aligns across 10 bases. The trim removed 6 bases at V and 2 bases at J, leaving 5 bases unmatched. Germline CDR1 is SNHLY and CDR2 is FYNNEI. The CDR3 covers 15 residues.